A selection of T cell receptor beta chains follows, all from one sample in a study of blood T cell repertoires in COVID-19. This table comes from immunoSEQ multiplex PCR, and its TCRdb copy is limited to in-frame clones, with some not included. The sample lists hundreds of thousands of clones, 65% to 90% seen once, with about 6% in the top ten. Sequencing was performed on peripheral blood. These receptors were taken from an elderly man with acute or convalescent COVID-19. The CDR3 runs from the conserved cysteine through the conserved F or W. The D gene is left open where the match is weak. Clone size is shown for a subset of rows, as once, few, many or a class of expanded clone.

j_call | cdr3_length | v_call | d_call | clone_size | cdr3_aa | cdr3_nt
TRBJ2-3 | 16 | TRBV12-5 | TRBD2 | . | CASGLILAGDGNTQYF | TGTGCTAGTGGTTTGATACTAGCGGGAGACGGAAATACGCAGTATTTT
TRBJ1-6 | 15 | TRBV18 | . | . | CASSPTGQNNSPLHF | TGTGCCAGCTCACCAACCGGACAGAATAATTCACCCCTCCACTTT
TRBJ2-1 | 15 | TRBV6-5 | TRBD1 | . | CASSYRGTGDDEQFF | TGTGCCAGCAGTTACCGAGGGACAGGGGACGATGAGCAGTTCTTC
TRBJ1-4 | 16 | TRBV19 | . | once | CASSMGQGTTNEKLFF | TGTGCCAGTAGTATGGGGCAGGGCACAACTAATGAAAAACTGTTTTTT
TRBJ1-2 | 11 | TRBV20-1 | . | . | CSARERGGYTF | TGCAGTGCTAGAGAAAGGGGTGGCTACACCTTC
TRBJ2-5 | 18 | TRBV11-3 | TRBD2 | . | CASSARGTSGRAAETQYF | TGTGCCAGCAGCGCTCGAGGGACTAGCGGGAGGGCGGCAGAGACCCAGTACTTC
TRBJ2-7 | 15 | TRBV6-1 | TRBD2 | . | CASSEVTSGAYEQYF | TGTGCCAGCAGTGAGGTCACTAGCGGGGCCTACGAGCAGTACTTC
TRBJ2-1 | 15 | TRBV5-1 | TRBD2 | . | CASSRTSGIYNEQFF | TGCGCCAGCAGTAGGACTAGCGGGATCTACAATGAGCAGTTCTTC
TRBJ2-7 | 14 | TRBV28 | TRBD1 | . | CASKGQGGSYEQYF | TGTGCCAGCAAGGGACAGGGGGGCTCCTACGAGCAGTACTTC
TRBJ1-2 | 12 | TRBV28 | . | . | CASSLSSRGYTF | TGTGCCAGCAGTTTAAGCTCGAGGGGCTACACCTTC
TRBJ2-1 | 12 | TRBV11-3 | . | . | CASSFIGNEQFF | TGTGCCAGCAGCTTTATCGGCAATGAGCAGTTCTTC
TRBJ1-3 | 16 | TRBV24-1 | TRBD1 | few | CATSDTGTGGGNTIYF | TGTGCCACCAGTGACACCGGGACAGGAGGCGGAAACACCATATATTTT
TRBJ2-7 | 11 | TRBV19 | . | . | CASRAGAEQYF | TGTGCCAGTAGAGCAGGGGCCGAGCAGTACTTC
TRBJ2-4 | 15 | TRBV28 | TRBD2 | . | CASSLRGATKNIQYF | TGTGCCAGCAGTTTGCGGGGGGCGACCAAAAACATTCAGTACTTC
TRBJ2-3 | 14 | TRBV6-5 | . | . | CASSLQGGTDTQYF | TGTGCCAGCAGCTTACAGGGTGGCACAGATACGCAGTATTTT
TRBJ2-3 | 15 | TRBV7-2 | TRBD2 | . | CASSYSGRSADTQYF | TGTGCCAGCAGCTATAGCGGGAGGTCTGCAGATACGCAGTATTTT
TRBJ2-3 | 13 | TRBV10-3 | TRBD2 | . | CANAGGGTDTQYF | TGTGCCAATGCGGGGGGGGGCACAGATACGCAGTATTTT
TRBJ1-1 | 15 | TRBV5-1 | TRBD1 | . | CASSLGSDRAGEAFF | TGCGCCAGCAGCTTAGGTTCCGACAGGGCGGGTGAAGCTTTCTTT
TRBJ1-2 | 14 | TRBV19 | TRBD1 | . | CASYKTGGGYGYTF | TGTGCCAGTTATAAGACAGGGGGCGGCTATGGCTACACCTTC
TRBJ2-7 | 16 | TRBV7-2 | . | few | CASSLGTWAGGYEQYF | TGTGCCAGCAGCTTAGGGACTTGGGCAGGGGGGTACGAGCAGTACTTC
TRBJ1-2 | 12 | TRBV6-5 | TRBD1 | . | CASRPGGGGYTF | TGTGCCAGCAGGCCAGGGGGCGGGGGCTACACCTTC
TRBJ2-7 | 13 | TRBV5-1 | . | . | CASTLGGDREQYF | TGCGCCAGCACCCTAGGCGGGGATCGCGAGCAGTACTTC
TRBJ2-2 | 16 | TRBV10-2 | TRBD1 | . | CASNEGDRVVTGELFF | TGCGCCAGCAACGAGGGGGACAGGGTAGTCACCGGGGAGCTGTTTTTT
TRBJ1-2 | 16 | TRBV5-8 | . | . | CASSLGSGTHNYGYTF | TGTGCCAGCAGCTTGGGTTCCGGGACACACAACTATGGCTACACCTTC
TRBJ2-1 | 15 | TRBV28 | TRBD1 | . | CASSFPMTGLDEQFF | TGTGCCAGCAGTTTCCCAATGACAGGGTTGGATGAGCAGTTCTTC
TRBJ2-3 | 16 | TRBV24-1 | . | . | CATSDSTPGGTDTQYF | TGTGCCACCAGTGATTCGACCCCGGGGGGCACAGATACGCAGTATTTT
TRBJ1-2 | 15 | TRBV5-5 | TRBD1 | once | CASSLKGPGGDGYTF | TGTGCCAGCAGCTTGAAAGGTCCAGGGGGCGATGGCTACACCTTC
TRBJ1-6 | 19 | TRBV6-1 | TRBD1 | . | CASSETYVALTGLNSPLHF | TGTGCCAGCAGTGAAACCTACGTCGCTCTGACAGGGCTTAATTCACCCCTCCACTTT
TRBJ2-5 | 12 | TRBV6-1 | . | . | CASSEARETQYF | TGTGCCAGCAGTGAAGCACGGGAGACCCAGTACTTC
TRBJ1-2 | 13 | TRBV6-4 | TRBD1 | few | CASRGQGAYGYTF | TGTGCCAGCAGGGGACAGGGGGCCTATGGCTACACCTTC
TRBJ1-6 | 12 | TRBV19 | . | . | CASSTRGKSLHF | TGTGCCAGCAGCACGAGGGGGAAATCCCTCCACTTT
TRBJ2-2 | 15 | TRBV5-1 | . | . | CASSTGAGGAGELFF | TGCGCCAGCAGCACCGGAGCGGGTGGGGCCGGGGAGCTGTTTTTT
TRBJ2-2 | 14 | TRBV5-1 | . | once | CASGPTSSYGELFF | TGCGCCAGCGGCCCAACTAGCTCGTACGGGGAGCTGTTTTTT
TRBJ1-3 | 16 | TRBV19 | . | . | CASSSESGFSGNTIYF | TGTGCCAGTAGTTCCGAGTCGGGGTTCTCTGGAAACACCATATATTTT
TRBJ2-7 | 15 | TRBV7-2 | TRBD1 | . | CASSLVGQGAYEQYF | TGTGCCAGCAGCTTAGTGGGACAGGGGGCCTACGAGCAGTACTTC
TRBJ1-1 | 15 | TRBV21-1 | . | . | CASSTCTSERTEAFF | TGTGCCAGCAGCACCTGCACCTCTGAGCGGACTGAAGCTTTCTTT
TRBJ1-4 | 15 | TRBV4-1 | . | . | CASSQRIGVREKLFF | TGCGCCAGCAGCCAAAGGATCGGGGTCAGGGAAAAACTGTTTTTT
TRBJ2-7 | 15 | TRBV5-1 | . | . | CASSLVQGGDYEQYF | TGCGCCAGCAGCTTAGTACAGGGTGGGGACTACGAGCAGTACTTC
TRBJ2-5 | 14 | TRBV5-1 | TRBD1 | . | CASSTGGLGGTQYF | TGCGCCAGCTCGACAGGGGGCCTAGGAGGGACCCAGTACTTC
TRBJ2-1 | 14 | TRBV7-6 | TRBD2 | once | CASSAYGTSNEQFF | TGTGCCAGCAGCGCTTATGGGACTAGCAATGAGCAGTTCTTC
TRBJ2-1 | 15 | TRBV6-5 | TRBD2 | . | CASRKGGSSYNEQFF | TGTGCCAGCAGAAAAGGCGGGAGCTCCTACAATGAGCAGTTCTTC
TRBJ2-3 | 16 | TRBV28 | . | . | CASSSKKGGVTDTQYF | TGTGCCAGCAGTTCCAAGAAGGGGGGGGTCACAGATACGCAGTATTTT
TRBJ1-6 | 15 | TRBV30 | TRBD1 | . | CAWSESGTGNSPLHF | TGTGCCTGGAGTGAGTCCGGGACAGGGAATTCACCCCTCCACTTT
TRBJ2-4 | 21 | TRBV21-1 | . | once | CASSKVQWRSGGIVAKNIQYF | TGTGCCAGCAGCAAAGTTCAATGGCGGTCCGGGGGGATAGTAGCCAAAAACATTCAGTACTTC
TRBJ1-4 | 14 | TRBV11-2 | . | . | CASSPQGWEEKLFF | TGTGCCAGCAGCCCCCAGGGGTGGGAAGAAAAACTGTTTTTT
TRBJ1-4 | 17 | TRBV27 | TRBD1 | . | CASSSRTGGATNEKLFF | TGTGCCAGCAGTTCGAGGACAGGGGGTGCAACTAATGAAAAACTGTTTTTT
TRBJ1-1 | 12 | TRBV7-9 | . | . | CASSFAGTEAFF | TGTGCCAGCAGCTTCGCCGGGACAGAAGCTTTCTTT
TRBJ2-1 | 20 | TRBV30 | . | once | CAWNTDPDRASSNSYNEQFF | TGTGCCTGGAACACCGACCCGGACAGAGCTAGCTCGAACAGTTACAATGAGCAGTTCTTC
TRBJ1-3 | 12 | TRBV6-6 | . | . | CASSSGGNTIYF | TGTGCCAGCAGTTCGGGTGGAAACACCATATATTTT
TRBJ2-2 | 17 | TRBV5-6 | . | . | CASSLDPPGLRTGELFF | TGTGCCAGCAGCTTGGACCCTCCGGGACTCAGAACCGGGGAGCTGTTTTTT
TRBJ2-5 | 12 | TRBV28 | . | . | CASMEGQETQYF | TGTGCCAGTATGGAGGGCCAAGAGACCCAGTACTTC
TRBJ2-3 | 13 | TRBV19 | . | . | CASSMAGTDTQYF | TGTGCCAGTAGTATGGCCGGGACAGATACGCAGTATTTT
TRBJ1-3 | 13 | TRBV28 | . | . | CASSPGPGNTIYF | TGTGCCAGCAGCCCCGGTCCCGGAAACACCATATATTTT
TRBJ1-1 | 14 | TRBV18 | . | . | CASSRPGTTTEAFF | TGTGCCAGCTCACGACCCGGGACTACCACTGAAGCTTTCTTT
TRBJ1-6 | 15 | TRBV10-3 | . | medium-sized | CAISEADPSQSPLHF | TGTGCCATCAGCGAAGCGGATCCTTCCCAATCACCCCTCCACTTT